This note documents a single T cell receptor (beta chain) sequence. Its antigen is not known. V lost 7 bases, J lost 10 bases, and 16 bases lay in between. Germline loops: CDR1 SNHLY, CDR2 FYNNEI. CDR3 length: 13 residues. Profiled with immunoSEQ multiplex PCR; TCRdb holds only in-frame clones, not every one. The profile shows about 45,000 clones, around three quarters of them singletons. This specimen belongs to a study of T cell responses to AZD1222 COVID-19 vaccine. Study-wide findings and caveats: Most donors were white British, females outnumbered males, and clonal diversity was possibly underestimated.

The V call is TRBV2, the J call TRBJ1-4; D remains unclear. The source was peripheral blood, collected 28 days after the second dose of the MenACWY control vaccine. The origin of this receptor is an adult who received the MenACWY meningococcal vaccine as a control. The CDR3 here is CASTRPTEGKLFF. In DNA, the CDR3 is TGTGCCAGCACCAGGCCAACCGAGGGAAAACTGTTTTTT.